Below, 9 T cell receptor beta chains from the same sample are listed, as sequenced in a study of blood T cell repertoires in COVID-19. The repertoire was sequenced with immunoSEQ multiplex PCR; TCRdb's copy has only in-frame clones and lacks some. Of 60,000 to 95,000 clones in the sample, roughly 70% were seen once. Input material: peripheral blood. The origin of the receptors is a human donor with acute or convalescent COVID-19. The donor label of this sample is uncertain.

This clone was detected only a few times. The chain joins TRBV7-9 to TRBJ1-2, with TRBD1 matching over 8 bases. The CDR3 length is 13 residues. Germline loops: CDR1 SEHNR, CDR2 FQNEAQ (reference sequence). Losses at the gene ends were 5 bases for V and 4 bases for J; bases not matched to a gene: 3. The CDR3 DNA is TGTGCCAGCAGCGGCAGGGGGCCCTATGGCTACACCTTC. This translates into CASSGRGPYGYTF.

CDR3 coding DNA: TGTGCCAGCAGTTCGCTCGGACTAGCGGGAATGAATGAGCAGTTCTTC. Residues: CASSSLGLAGMNEQFF. V usage is TRBV6-2 or TRBV6-3 and J usage is TRBJ2-1, with 12 nucleotides matching TRBD2. The CDR3 runs to 16 residues. V was clipped by 4 bases and J by 7 bases; unmatched bases: 8. Germline V lookup: CDR1 MNHEY, CDR2 SVGEGT.

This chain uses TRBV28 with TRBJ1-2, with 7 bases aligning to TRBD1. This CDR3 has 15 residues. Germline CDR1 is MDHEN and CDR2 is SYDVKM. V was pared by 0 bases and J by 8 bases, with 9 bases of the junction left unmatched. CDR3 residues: CASSLWHRGTGGYTF. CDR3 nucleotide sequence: TGTGCCAGCAGTTTATGGCACAGGGGTACGGGAGGCTACACCTTC.

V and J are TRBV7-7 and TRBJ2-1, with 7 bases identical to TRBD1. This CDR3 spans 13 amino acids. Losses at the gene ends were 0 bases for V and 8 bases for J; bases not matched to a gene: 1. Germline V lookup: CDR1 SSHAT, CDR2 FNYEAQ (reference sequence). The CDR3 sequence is CASSLARGHEQFF. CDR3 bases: TGTGCCAGCAGCTTAGCGAGGGGGCATGAGCAGTTCTTC.

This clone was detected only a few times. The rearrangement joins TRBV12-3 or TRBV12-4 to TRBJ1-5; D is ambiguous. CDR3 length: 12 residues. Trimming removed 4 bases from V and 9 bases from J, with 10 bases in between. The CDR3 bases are TGTGCCAGCAGTTCTAATATTCGGCCCCAGCATTTT. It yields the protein CASSSNIRPQHF.

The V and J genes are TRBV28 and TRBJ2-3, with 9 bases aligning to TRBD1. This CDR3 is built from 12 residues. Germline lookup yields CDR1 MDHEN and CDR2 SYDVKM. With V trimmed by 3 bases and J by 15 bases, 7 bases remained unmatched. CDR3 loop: CASSLLGQGQYF. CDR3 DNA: TGTGCCAGCAGTTTGCTGGGACAGGGCCAATATTTT.

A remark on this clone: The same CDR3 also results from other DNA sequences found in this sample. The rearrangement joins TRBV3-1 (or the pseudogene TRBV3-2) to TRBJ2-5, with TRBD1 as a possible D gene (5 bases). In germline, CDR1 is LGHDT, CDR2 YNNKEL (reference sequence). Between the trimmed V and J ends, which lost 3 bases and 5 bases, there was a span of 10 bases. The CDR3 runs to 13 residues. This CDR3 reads CASSQQGLETQYF. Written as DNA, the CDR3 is TGTGCCAGCAGCCAGCAGGGTCTGGAGACCCAGTACTTC.

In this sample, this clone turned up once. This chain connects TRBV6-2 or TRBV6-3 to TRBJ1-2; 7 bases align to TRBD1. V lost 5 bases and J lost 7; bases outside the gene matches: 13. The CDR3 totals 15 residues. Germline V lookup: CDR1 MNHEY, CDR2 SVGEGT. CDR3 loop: CASSPRDSPRGGYTF. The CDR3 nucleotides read TGTGCCAGCAGTCCCCGGGACAGCCCTCGGGGTGGCTACACCTTC.

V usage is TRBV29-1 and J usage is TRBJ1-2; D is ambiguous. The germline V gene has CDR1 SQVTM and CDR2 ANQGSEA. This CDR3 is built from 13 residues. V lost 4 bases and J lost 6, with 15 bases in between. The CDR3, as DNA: TGCAGCGTTGTTTTACAGTTGGTGGATGGCTACACCTTC. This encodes CSVVLQLVDGYTF.